A single T cell receptor beta chain is shown here with its context. Ages ranged from 18 to 89 years, with residence in about 24 US areas. Allocation to cohorts depended on clinical history reported by the participants. The record originates from a study of blood T cell repertoires in COVID-19. Study-wide context: The study drew acute and convalescent COVID-19 samples from the United States, Italy and Spain.

In the study's own analysis: Reference gene primer amplification gave estimated nucleated cell counts. Data came from immunoSEQ multiplex PCR; TCRdb stores just in-frame clones and leaves some out. The V and J calls and clone size are taken from that table; D and trimming were inferred from the DNA. Among fewer than 400,000 clones listed, around 87% were seen once. Trimming removed 1 base from V and 7 bases from J, with 10 bases in between. Germline CDR1 reads LGHDT; CDR2 reads YNNKEL (reference sequence). The CDR3 loop spans 14 amino acids. This receptor was obtained from a woman between 45 and 65 years old who had recovered from COVID-19. The chain is built from TRBV3-1 (or the pseudogene TRBV3-2) and TRBJ1-4; D perhaps matches TRBD1 (6 bases). Sequences were obtained from PBMCs or T cells enriched from blood (not recorded which). The CDR3 DNA sequence: TGTGCCAGCAGCCAAGGAGGGGGTGGTGAAAAACTGTTTTTT. It codes for CASSQGGGGEKLFF.